The rows below give T cell receptor beta chains drawn from one sample of a study of shared clonotypes between healthy human individuals. Produced via immunoSEQ multiplex PCR; TCRdb's table is partial and in-frame only. The sample has 2 million to 2.5 million clones, more than 85% seen once. Sequences were obtained from naive CD8+ T cells from PBMCs. These receptors were obtained from a young man in good health. Some clones in this sample may be carry-over from other donors' samples. CDR3s include the opening cysteine and the closing phenylalanine or tryptophan. Fields, in order: J gene, V gene, D gene, CDR3 protein. A D gene is named only where the DNA matches it firmly.

J: TRBJ2-7
V: TRBV7-9
D: .
CDR3: CASSQLGGRLTYEQYF

J: TRBJ2-2
V: TRBV7-9
D: .
CDR3: CASSSPGELFF

J: TRBJ2-7
V: TRBV19
D: TRBD2
CDR3: CASSSQRERTYEQYF

J: TRBJ2-3
V: TRBV9
D: .
CDR3: CASSAWRAALTDTQYF

J: TRBJ1-1
V: TRBV30
D: .
CDR3: CAPGRMNTEAFF

J: TRBJ1-1
V: TRBV5-1
D: .
CDR3: CASSPFTTNTEAFF

J: TRBJ1-5
V: TRBV15
D: .
CDR3: CATSSNRNSNQPQHF

J: TRBJ2-2
V: TRBV9
D: .
CDR3: CASSVARNTGELFF

J: TRBJ1-4
V: TRBV11-2
D: TRBD1
CDR3: CASSLDLQGVLLPKVKLFF

J: TRBJ2-5
V: TRBV14
D: .
CDR3: CASSQDRTAQYF

J: TRBJ2-7
V: TRBV7-6
D: TRBD2
CDR3: CASSPVPGLAGVYEQYF

J: TRBJ1-2
V: TRBV7-2
D: .
CDR3: CASSGTGTVYGYTF

J: TRBJ1-1
V: TRBV9
D: .
CDR3: CASSVEGIGTEAFF

J: TRBJ2-7
V: TRBV5-4
D: .
CDR3: CASSLFGGHHEQYF

J: TRBJ2-7
V: TRBV4-1
D: .
CDR3: CASSQDSPRLAIGYEQYF

J: TRBJ2-3
V: TRBV11-2
D: .
CDR3: CASSLTGGTDTQYF

J: TRBJ1-2
V: TRBV28
D: TRBD1
CDR3: CASRERQGGYGYTF

J: TRBJ2-7
V: TRBV5-8
D: .
CDR3: CASSRSGRGFPYEQYF

J: TRBJ1-1
V: TRBV5-8
D: TRBD1
CDR3: CASSLRQGDTEAFF

J: TRBJ1-2
V: TRBV7-2
D: TRBD1
CDR3: CASSFRGVITF

J: TRBJ2-1
V: TRBV4-1
D: .
CDR3: CASSLTGAFPRYNEQFF

J: TRBJ2-5
V: TRBV7-9
D: TRBD2
CDR3: CASSLYGGTSGRAQETQYF

J: TRBJ2-1
V: TRBV4-2
D: TRBD1
CDR3: CASSQLGQGPNEQFF

J: TRBJ2-7
V: TRBV9
D: .
CDR3: CASSPRGSYEQYF

J: TRBJ2-7
V: TRBV19
D: .
CDR3: CASSFVLGAYEQYF

J: TRBJ2-7
V: TRBV11-2
D: TRBD2
CDR3: CASSLLSGRIHEQYF

J: TRBJ2-7
V: TRBV11-2
D: .
CDR3: CASSLEAATYEQYF

J: TRBJ2-7
V: TRBV4-1
D: TRBD1
CDR3: CASSYRGSYEQYF

J: TRBJ2-7
V: TRBV6-5
D: .
CDR3: CASARLPKDEQYF

J: TRBJ2-7
V: TRBV11-2
D: .
CDR3: CASRLGGHEQYF

J: TRBJ2-7
V: TRBV27
D: .
CDR3: CASTPGAGETSYEQYF